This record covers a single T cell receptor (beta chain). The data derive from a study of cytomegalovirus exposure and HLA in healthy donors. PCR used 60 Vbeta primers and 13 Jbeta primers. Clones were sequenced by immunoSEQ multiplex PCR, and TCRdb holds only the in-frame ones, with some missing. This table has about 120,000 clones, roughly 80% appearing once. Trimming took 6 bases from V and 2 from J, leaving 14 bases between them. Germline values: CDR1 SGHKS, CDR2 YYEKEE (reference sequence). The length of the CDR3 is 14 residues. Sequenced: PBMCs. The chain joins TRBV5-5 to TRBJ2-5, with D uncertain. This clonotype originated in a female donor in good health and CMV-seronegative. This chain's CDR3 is CASMVLNRQETQYF. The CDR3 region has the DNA TGTGCCAGCATGGTTCTAAACCGTCAAGAGACCCAGTACTTC.